What follows are 4 T cell receptor beta chains derived from one specimen sequenced in a study of regulatory T cells in long-lasting Graves disease. The time point is: newly diagnosed GD, antithyroid drugs for less than 3 months. From RNA extracted from PBMCs, the TCR library was made. TCR beta libraries were built with iRepertoire HTBI primers and Arm-PCR of CDR3 regions. MiXCR, applied by TCRdb to the multiplex PCR reads, yields one record per CDR3 protein. Among about 440,000 distinct CDR3 sequences listed, about a sixth were seen once. This same sample was also part of a study on T cells in Graves' hyperthyroidism and ophthalmopathy.

This sample comprised peripheral blood mononuclear cells (PBMCs), obtained at new diagnosis, from a patient treated with antithyroid drugs. All receptors come from a woman aged 25 to 45 with Graves disease.

This clonotype has ten or more counts. V gene TRBV6-1 combines with J gene TRBJ2-7; no definite D call. Per the germline V gene, CDR1 is MNHNS and CDR2 is SASEGT. Between the trimmed V and J ends, which lost 4 bases and 4 bases, there was a span of 8 bases. The CDR3 length is 12 residues. This chain's CDR3 is CASSGSVYEQYF. The CDR3 DNA reads TGTGCCAGCAGTGGAAGCGTTTACGAGCAGTACTTC.

There are many counts of this clonotype. V and J are TRBV12-3 or TRBV12-4 and TRBJ1-1, with 8 bases aligning to TRBD1. CDR3 length equals 17 residues. V lost 2 bases to trimming and J lost 0 bases; unmatched junction nucleotides: 8. CDR3 amino acids: CASSLRTGPVMNTEAFF. In DNA, the CDR3 is TGTGCCAGCAGTTTACGGACAGGGCCGGTAATGAACACTGAAGCTTTCTTT.

Turning to this clonotype: This may stem from a read error, because a much larger clone lies one nucleotide away. The chain recombines TRBV7-9 with TRBJ2-1; 7 bases fit TRBD2. The germline CDR1 and CDR2 sequences are SEHNR and FQNEAQ (reference sequence). The CDR3 is made up of 15 amino acids. The CDR3: CANSLFAGAHNEQFF. CDR3 sequence (DNA): TGTGCCAACAGCTTGTTCGCGGGAGCCCACAATGAGCAGTTCTTC.

Turning to this clonotype: A single base is all that separates this from a far larger clone, so a read error is likely. J is TRBJ1-1 and V is TRBV6-1, with a tentative D call TRBD1 (6 bases). Trimming stripped 2 bases from V and 1 base from J, with 17 bases between. This CDR3 is built from 17 residues. Germline loops: CDR1 MNHNS, CDR2 SASEGT. CDR3 in amino acids: CASSEWGGPGTNTEAFF. CDR3 in DNA: TGTGCCAGCAGTGAATGGGGGGGGCCAGGGACGAACACTGAAGCTTTCTTT.